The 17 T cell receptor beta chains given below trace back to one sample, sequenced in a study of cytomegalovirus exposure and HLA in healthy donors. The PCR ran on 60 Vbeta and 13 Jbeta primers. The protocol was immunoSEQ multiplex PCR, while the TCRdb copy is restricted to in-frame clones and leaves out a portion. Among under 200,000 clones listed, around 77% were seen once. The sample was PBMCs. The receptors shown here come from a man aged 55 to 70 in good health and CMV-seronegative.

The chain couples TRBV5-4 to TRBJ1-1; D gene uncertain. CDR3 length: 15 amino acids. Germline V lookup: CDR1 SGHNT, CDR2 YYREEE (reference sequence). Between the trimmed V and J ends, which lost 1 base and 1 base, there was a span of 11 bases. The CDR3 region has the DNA TGTGCCAGCAGCTTGCCGGGATCGGGGAACACTGAAGCTTTCTTT. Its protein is CASSLPGSGNTEAFF.

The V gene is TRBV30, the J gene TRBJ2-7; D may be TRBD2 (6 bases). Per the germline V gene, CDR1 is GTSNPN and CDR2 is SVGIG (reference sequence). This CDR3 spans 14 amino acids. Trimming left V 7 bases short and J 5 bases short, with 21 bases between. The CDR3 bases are TGTGCCTTGACTCCGGAGACTAGTATCGACGAGCAGTACTTC. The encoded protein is CALTPETSIDEQYF.

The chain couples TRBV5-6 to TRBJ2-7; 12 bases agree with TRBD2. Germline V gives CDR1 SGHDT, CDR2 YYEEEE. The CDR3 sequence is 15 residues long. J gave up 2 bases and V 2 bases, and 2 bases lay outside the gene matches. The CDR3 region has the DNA TGTGCCAGCAGCTTTAGGACTAGCGGGACCTACGAGCAGTACTTC. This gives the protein CASSFRTSGTYEQYF.

This CDR3 reads CASTRTGRQETQYF. In DNA form, the CDR3 reads TGTGCCAGCACCCGGACAGGGAGACAAGAGACCCAGTACTTC. The chain couples TRBV28 to TRBJ2-5; 8 nucleotides align to TRBD1. Trimming at V came to 7 bases and at J to 2 bases, leaving 6 bases not matched to a gene. CDR1 is MDHEN and CDR2 is SYDVKM in the germline V gene. The CDR3 length is 14 residues.

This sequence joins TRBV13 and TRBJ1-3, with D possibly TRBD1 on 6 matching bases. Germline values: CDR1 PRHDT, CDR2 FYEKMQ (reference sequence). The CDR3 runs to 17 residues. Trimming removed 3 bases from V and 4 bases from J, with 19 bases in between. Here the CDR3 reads CASSFGQQGGWGNTIYF. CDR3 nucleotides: TGTGCCAGCAGCTTTGGACAACAGGGCGGTTGGGGAAACACCATATATTTT.

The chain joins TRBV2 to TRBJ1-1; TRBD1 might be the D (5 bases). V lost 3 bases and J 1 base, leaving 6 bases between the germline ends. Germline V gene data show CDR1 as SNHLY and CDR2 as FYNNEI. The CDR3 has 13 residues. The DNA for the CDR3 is TGTGCCAGCAGTGACGGGGGGAACACTGAAGCTTTCTTT. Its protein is CASSDGGNTEAFF.

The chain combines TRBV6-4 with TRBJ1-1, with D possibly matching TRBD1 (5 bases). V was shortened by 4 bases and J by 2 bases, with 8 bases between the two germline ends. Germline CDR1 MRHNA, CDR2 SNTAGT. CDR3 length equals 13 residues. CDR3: CASSVGPNTEAFF. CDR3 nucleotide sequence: TGTGCCAGCAGTGTGGGGCCTAACACTGAAGCTTTCTTT.

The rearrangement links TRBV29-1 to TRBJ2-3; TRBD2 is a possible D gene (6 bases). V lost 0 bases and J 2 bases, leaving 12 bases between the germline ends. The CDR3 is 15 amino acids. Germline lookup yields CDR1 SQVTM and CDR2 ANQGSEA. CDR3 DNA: TGCAGCGTTGAAGATCTTAGGACTAACACAGATACGCAGTATTTT. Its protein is CSVEDLRTNTDTQYF.

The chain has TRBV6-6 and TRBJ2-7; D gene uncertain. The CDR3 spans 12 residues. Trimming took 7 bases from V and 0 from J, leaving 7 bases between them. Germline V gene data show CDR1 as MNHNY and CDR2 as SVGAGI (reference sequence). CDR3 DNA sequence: TGTGCCAGCACCAAGAGCTCCTACGAGCAGTACTTC. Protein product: CASTKSSYEQYF.

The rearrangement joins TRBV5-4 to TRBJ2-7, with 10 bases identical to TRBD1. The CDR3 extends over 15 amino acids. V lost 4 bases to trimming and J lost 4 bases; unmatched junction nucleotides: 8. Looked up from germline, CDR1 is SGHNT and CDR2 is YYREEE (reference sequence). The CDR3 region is CASSPAGTGVYEQYF. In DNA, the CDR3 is TGTGCCAGCAGCCCTGCCGGGACAGGGGTATACGAGCAGTACTTC.

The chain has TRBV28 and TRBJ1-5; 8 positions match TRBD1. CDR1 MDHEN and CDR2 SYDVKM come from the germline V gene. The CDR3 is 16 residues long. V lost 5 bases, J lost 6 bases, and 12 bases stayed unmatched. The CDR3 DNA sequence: TGTGCCAGCAGTCGTGGCTCAGGGGGCTCGGGTCAGCCCCAGCATTTT. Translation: CASSRGSGGSGQPQHF.

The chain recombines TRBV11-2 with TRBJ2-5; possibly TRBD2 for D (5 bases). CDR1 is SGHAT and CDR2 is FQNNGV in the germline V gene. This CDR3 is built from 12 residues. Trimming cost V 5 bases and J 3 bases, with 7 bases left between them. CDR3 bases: TGTGCCAGCAGCCCCGGGGAAGAGACCCAGTACTTC. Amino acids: CASSPGEETQYF.

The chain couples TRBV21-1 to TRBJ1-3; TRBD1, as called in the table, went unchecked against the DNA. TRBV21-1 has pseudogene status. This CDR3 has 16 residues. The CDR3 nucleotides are TGTGCCAGCAGCAAACGACAGGGAATAGCTGGAAACACCATATATTTT. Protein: CASSKRQGIAGNTIYF.

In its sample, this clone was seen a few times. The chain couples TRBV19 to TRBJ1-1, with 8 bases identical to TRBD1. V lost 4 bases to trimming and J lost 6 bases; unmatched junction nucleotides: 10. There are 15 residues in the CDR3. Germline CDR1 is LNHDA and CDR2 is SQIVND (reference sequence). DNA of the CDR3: TGTGCCAGTAGTAAGCAGTCAGGGGGCATGGCTGAAGCTTTCTTT. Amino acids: CASSKQSGGMAEAFF.

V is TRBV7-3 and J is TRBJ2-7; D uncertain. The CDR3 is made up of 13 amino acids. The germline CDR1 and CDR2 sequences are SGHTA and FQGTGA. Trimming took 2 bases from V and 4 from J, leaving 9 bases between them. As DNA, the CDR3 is TGTGCCAGCAGCTTACACGACTCGTACGAGCAGTACTTC. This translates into CASSLHDSYEQYF.

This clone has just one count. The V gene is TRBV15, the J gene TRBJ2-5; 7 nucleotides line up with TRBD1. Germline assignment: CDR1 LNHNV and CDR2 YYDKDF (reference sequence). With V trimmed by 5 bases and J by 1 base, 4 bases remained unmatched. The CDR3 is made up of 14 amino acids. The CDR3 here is CATSPGDSQETQYF. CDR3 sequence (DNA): TGTGCCACCAGCCCTGGGGACAGCCAAGAGACCCAGTACTTC.

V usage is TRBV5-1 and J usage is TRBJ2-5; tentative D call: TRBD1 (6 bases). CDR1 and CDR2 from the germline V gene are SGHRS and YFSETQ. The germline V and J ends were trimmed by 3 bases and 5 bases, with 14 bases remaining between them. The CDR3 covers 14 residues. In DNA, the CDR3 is TGCGCCAGCAGCTCCTCAGGGGAGTCGGAGACCCAGTACTTC. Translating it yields CASSSSGESETQYF.